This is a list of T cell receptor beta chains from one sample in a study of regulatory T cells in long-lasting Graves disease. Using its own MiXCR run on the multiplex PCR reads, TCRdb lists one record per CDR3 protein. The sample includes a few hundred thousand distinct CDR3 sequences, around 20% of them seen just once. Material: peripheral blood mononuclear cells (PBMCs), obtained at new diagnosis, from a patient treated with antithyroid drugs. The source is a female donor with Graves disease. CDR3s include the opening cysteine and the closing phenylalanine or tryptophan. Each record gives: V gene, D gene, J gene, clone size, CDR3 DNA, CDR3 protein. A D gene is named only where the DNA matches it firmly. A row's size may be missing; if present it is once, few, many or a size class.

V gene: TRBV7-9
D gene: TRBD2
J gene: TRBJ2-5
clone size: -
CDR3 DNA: TGTGCCAGCAGCTTACGGCGGCTAGCGGGAGGACAGGGAGAGACCCAGTACTTC
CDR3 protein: CASSLRRLAGGQGETQYF

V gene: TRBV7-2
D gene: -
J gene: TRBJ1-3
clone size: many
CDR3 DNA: TGTGCCAGCAGCCCAGCGGGGCAGAACACCATATATTTT
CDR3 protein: CASSPAGQNTIYF

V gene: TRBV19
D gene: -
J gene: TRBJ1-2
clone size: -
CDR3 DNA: TGTGCCAGTAAGTCCCGGGGTGCTTGGGACGGCTACACCTTC
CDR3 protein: CASKSRGAWDGYTF

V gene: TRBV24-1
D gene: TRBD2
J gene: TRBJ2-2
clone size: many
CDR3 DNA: TGTGCCACAGGGAAAGGACTAGTGAACACCGGGGAGCTGTTTTTT
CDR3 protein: CATGKGLVNTGELFF

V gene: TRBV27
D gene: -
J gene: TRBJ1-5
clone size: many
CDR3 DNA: TGTGCCAGCAGTTTTAATGAGCAGCCCCAGCATTTT
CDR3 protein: CASSFNEQPQHF

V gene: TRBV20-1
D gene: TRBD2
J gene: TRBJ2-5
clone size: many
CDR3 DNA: TGCAGTGCGGGAGTAGCGGGAGTATCGGAGACCCAGTACTTC
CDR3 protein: CSAGVAGVSETQYF

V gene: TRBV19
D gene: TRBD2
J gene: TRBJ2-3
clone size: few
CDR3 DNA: TGTGCCAGTAGTGTGAGATTGGGACTAGACACAGATACGCAGTATTTT
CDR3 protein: CASSVRLGLDTDTQYF

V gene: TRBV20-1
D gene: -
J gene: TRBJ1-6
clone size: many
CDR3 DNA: TGCAGTGCTAGTGAGGGCGACTCCTATAATTCACCCCTCCACTTT
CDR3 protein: CSASEGDSYNSPLHF

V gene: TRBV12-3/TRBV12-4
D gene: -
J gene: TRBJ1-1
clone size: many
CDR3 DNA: TGTGCCAGCAGTCACTACAGGGCGATCATGAACACTGAAGCTTTCTTT
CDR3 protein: CASSHYRAIMNTEAFF

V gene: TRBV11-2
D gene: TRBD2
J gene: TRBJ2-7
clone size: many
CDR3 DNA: TGTGCCAGCAGGGATACGGGGGGGACCTACGAGCAGTACTTC
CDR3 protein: CASRDTGGTYEQYF

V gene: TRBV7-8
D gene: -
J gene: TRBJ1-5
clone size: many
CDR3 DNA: TGTGCCAGCAGCTTAGACGGGAGGAATAGCAATCAGCCCCAGCATTTT
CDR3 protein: CASSLDGRNSNQPQHF

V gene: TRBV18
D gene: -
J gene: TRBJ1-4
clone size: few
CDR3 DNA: TGTGCCAGCTCACGGGACGATAATGAAAAACTGTTTTTT
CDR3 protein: CASSRDDNEKLFF

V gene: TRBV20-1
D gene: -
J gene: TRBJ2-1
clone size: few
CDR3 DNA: TGCAGTGCTACAGCCCAGGGGGCGGGGGGTTACAATGAGCAGTTCTTC
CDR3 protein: CSATAQGAGGYNEQFF

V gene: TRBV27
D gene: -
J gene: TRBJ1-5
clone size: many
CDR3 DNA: TGTGCCAGCAGTCCCGCTGGGCCCTATAGCAATCAGCCCCAGCATTTT
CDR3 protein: CASSPAGPYSNQPQHF

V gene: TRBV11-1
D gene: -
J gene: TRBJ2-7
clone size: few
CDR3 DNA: TGTGCCAGCAGCTTATCCCGGGACCCCTATGGGGACGAGCAGTACTTC
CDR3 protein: CASSLSRDPYGDEQYF

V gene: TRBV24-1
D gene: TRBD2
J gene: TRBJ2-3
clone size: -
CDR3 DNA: TGTGCCACCAGTGATTTGCTAGCGGGGACTAGCACAGATACGCAGTATTTT
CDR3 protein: CATSDLLAGTSTDTQYF

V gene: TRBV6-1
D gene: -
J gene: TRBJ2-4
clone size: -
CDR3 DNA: TGTGCCAGCCCCACGTTGGGATTAAATGACGCCAAAAACATTCAGTACTTC
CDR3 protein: CASPTLGLNDAKNIQYF

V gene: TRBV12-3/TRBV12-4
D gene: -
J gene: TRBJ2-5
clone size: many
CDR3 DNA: TGTGCCAGCAGAAAGGGGTCGGTGGAGACCCAGTACTTC
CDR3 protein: CASRKGSVETQYF

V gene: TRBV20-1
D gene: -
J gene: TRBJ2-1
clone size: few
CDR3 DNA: TGCAGTGCCCCCCGATTTGGGGGCGATGGGCAGTTCTTC
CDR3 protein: CSAPRFGGDGQFF

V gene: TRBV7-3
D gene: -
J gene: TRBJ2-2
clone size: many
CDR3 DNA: TGTGCCAGCAGCCCGAGGGGTGGGCTAGCCTCGAACACCGGGGAGCTGTTTTTT
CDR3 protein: CASSPRGGLASNTGELFF

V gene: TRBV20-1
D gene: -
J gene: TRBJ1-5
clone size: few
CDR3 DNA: TGCAGTGCTAGGGGGGGGGGGGATCAGCCCCAGCATTTT
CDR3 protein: CSARGGGDQPQHF

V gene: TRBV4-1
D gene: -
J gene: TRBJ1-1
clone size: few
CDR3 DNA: TGCGCCAGCAGCCAAGAGACAGGTCCCATGAACACTGAAGCTTTCTTT
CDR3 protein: CASSQETGPMNTEAFF

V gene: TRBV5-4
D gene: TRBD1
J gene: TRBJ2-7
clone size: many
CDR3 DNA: TGTGCCAGCAGCAATGACGCCGGACAGGGCTCCTACGAGCAGTACTTC
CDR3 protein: CASSNDAGQGSYEQYF

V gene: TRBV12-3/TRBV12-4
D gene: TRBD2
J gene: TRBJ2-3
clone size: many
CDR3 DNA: TGTGCCAGCAGCCGTAGCGGGGCTAGCACAGATACGCAGTATTTT
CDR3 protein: CASSRSGASTDTQYF